A single T cell receptor beta chain is shown here with its context. Its antigen is not known. At one end the junction does not follow the germline gene, possibly because of a read error. The CDR3 consists of 18 residues. CDR1 is SNHLY and CDR2 is FYNNEI in the germline V gene. A template switching step contributed a universal primer site, while unique molecular identifiers were present in the cDNA. TCRdb fed the 5' RACE reads into MiXCR, producing one record per CDR3 protein. There are 600,000 to 850,000 distinct CDR3 sequences in the sample; around a sixth occur only once, and 10% to 15% lies in the top ten. These data come from a study of identical twins. Findings of the study overall: Twins' surplus sharing was weaker for beta out-of-frame sequences.

The same data also contributed to another study, on T cells expressing NK-cell markers.

The clonotype was recovered from a woman between 18 and 30 years old in good health. Input material: PBMCs. The chain joins TRBV2 to TRBJ2-7, with 16 nucleotides matching TRBD2. CDR3 in amino acids: CACSLEIGTSGRDGEQYF. Written as DNA, the CDR3 is TGTGCCTGCAGTTTGGAGATTGGGACTAGCGGGAGGGACGGCGAGCAGTACTTC.